The 23 T cell receptor beta chains below were found in one sample sequenced in a study of beta chain features in type 1 diabetes. Study outcomes and limitations: Type 1 diabetes patients showed a moderate but significant shortening of TCRB CDR3s in all four CD4+ subsets.

Expressed TCRB transcripts were sequenced because the entire RNA isolate underwent reverse transcription. Generated by immunoSEQ multiplex PCR, the TCRdb table keeps only in-frame clones and is missing some. The sample carries around 250,000 clones, about 23% recorded once. Their antigens remain unidentified. Sequences were obtained from naive CD4+ T cells from blood. The receptors shown here come from a woman in her 30s with type 1 diabetes.

This clone has a single count. The gene calls are TRBV5-4 and TRBJ2-5, with a weak D call TRBD1 (8 bases). Germline CDR1 reads SGHNT; CDR2 reads YYREEE (reference sequence). The length of the CDR3 is 15 residues. Trimming cost V 1 base and J 5 bases, with 15 bases left between them. CDR3 in DNA: TGTGCCAGCAGCTTGCAACAGGGGGAGGGGGAGACCCAGTACTTC. This gives the protein CASSLQQGEGETQYF.

This clone was seen a handful of times. The rearrangement uses TRBV2 and TRBJ2-7; D gene unclear. Germline loops: CDR1 SNHLY, CDR2 FYNNEI. The CDR3 runs to 12 residues. Trimming took off 5 bases at V and 2 bases at J, with 7 bases between the two ends. CDR3 DNA sequence: TGTGCCAGCAGTCGGGTAACCTACGAGCAGTACTTC. Amino acid sequence: CASSRVTYEQYF.

The V and J genes are TRBV28 and TRBJ2-7; TRBD2 matches at 11 bases. Per the germline V gene, CDR1 is MDHEN and CDR2 is SYDVKM. After removal of 4 bases from V and 9 bases from J, the junction contained 8 bases not matched to a gene. The CDR3 contains 14 residues. The CDR3 sequence is CASSSLSGRAGQYF. The DNA for the CDR3 is TGTGCCAGCAGTTCTCTTAGCGGGAGGGCCGGGCAGTACTTC.

There are a few counts of this clone. The chain recombines TRBV9 with TRBJ1-1; D perhaps matches TRBD1 (6 bases). Germline V gives CDR1 SGDLS, CDR2 YYNGEE. V was trimmed by 0 bases and J by 1 base, leaving 19 bases between them. This CDR3 is 18 amino acids long. The CDR3 region has the DNA TGTGCCAGCAGCGTAGCGGGACACTTTCTCGGAGGGAACACTGAAGCTTTCTTT. As protein: CASSVAGHFLGGNTEAFF.

The chain is built from TRBV27 and TRBJ1-5, with a tentative D call TRBD1 (6 bases). The CDR3 covers 15 residues. Germline loops: CDR1 MNHEY, CDR2 SMNVEV (reference sequence). The V and J ends lost 3 bases and 0 bases respectively, with 9 bases between them. The CDR3 bases are TGTGCCAGCAGTTTCAACAGGGATAGCAATCAGCCCCAGCATTTT. It encodes CASSFNRDSNQPQHF.

The chain combines TRBV7-6 with TRBJ2-1, with 8 bases aligning to TRBD2. With V trimmed by 5 bases and J by 7 bases, 7 bases remained unmatched. This CDR3 is built from 14 residues. CDR1 and CDR2 from the germline V gene are SGHVS and FNYEAQ. This chain's CDR3 is CASSPTGLVNEQFF. CDR3 DNA: TGTGCCAGCAGCCCAACGGGACTAGTAAATGAGCAGTTCTTC. The whole variable domain, remainder taken from reference TRBV7-6 and TRBJ2-1, is GAGVSQSPRYKVTKRGQDVALRCDPISGHVSLYWYRQALGQGPEFLTYFNYEAQQDKSGLPNDRFSAERPEGSISTLTIQRTEQRDSAMYRCASSPTGLVNEQFFGPGTRLTVL.

The chain has TRBV9 and TRBJ2-3, with D maybe TRBD2 (6 bases). Germline V gene sequence: CDR1 SGDLS, CDR2 YYNGEE. V lost 3 bases, J lost 2 bases, and 16 bases lay in between. CDR3 length: 16 residues. The CDR3 protein is CASSAGSGWITDTQYF. In DNA, the CDR3 is TGTGCCAGCAGCGCCGGCAGCGGGTGGATCACAGATACGCAGTATTTT. The variable domain in full, with the rest retrieved from reference TRBV9 and TRBJ2-3, is DSGVTQTPKHLITATGQRVTLRCSPRSGDLSVYWYQQSLDQGLQFLIQYYNGEERAKGNILERFSAQQFPDLHSELNLSSLELGDSALYFCASSAGSGWITDTQYFGPGTRLTVL.

The sample holds a few counts of this clone. The chain couples TRBV5-4 to TRBJ2-7; 10 bases line up with TRBD2. Germline V gene sequence: CDR1 SGHNT, CDR2 YYREEE (reference sequence). The CDR3 sequence is 15 residues long. J lost 5 bases, V lost 4 bases, and 9 bases had no gene match. The CDR3 loop is CASSPAGGTLHEQYF. The CDR3 coding sequence is TGTGCCAGCAGCCCAGCGGGAGGGACCCTACACGAGCAGTACTTC.

This clone has a handful of counts. The chain couples TRBV5-1 to TRBJ1-4; D remains unclear. CDR3 length equals 12 residues. Germline V gene lookup returns CDR1 SGHRS and CDR2 YFSETQ. The V and J ends lost 3 bases and 8 bases respectively, with 8 bases between them. This chain's CDR3 is CASSSVLEKLFF. The CDR3 nucleotides read TGCGCCAGCAGCTCCGTATTGGAAAAACTGTTTTTT.

The chain couples TRBV5-1 to TRBJ2-5; 8 bases agree with TRBD1. Germline V gene lookup returns CDR1 SGHRS and CDR2 YFSETQ. The CDR3 loop spans 13 amino acids. V trimming: 7 bases; J trimming: 3 bases; junction bases outside the gene matches: 5. CDR3 amino acids: CASAGQAEETQYF. The CDR3 DNA sequence: TGCGCCAGCGCGGGACAGGCAGAAGAGACCCAGTACTTC.

This clone appeared a few times. The chain links TRBV18 to TRBJ2-7; TRBD1 is a possible D gene (6 bases). Trimming took off 0 bases at V and 0 bases at J, with 9 bases between the two ends. Germline V gene data show CDR1 as KGHSH and CDR2 as LQKENI. The CDR3 has 15 amino acids. This CDR3 reads CASSPPQGSSYEQYF. CDR3 nucleotide sequence: TGTGCCAGCTCACCACCACAGGGTAGCTCCTACGAGCAGTACTTC.

This chain joins TRBV11-2 and TRBJ1-2, with D uncertain. Trimming took 11 bases from V and 2 from J, leaving 15 bases between them. The CDR3 totals 13 residues. Per germline, CDR1 SGHAT and CDR2 FQNNGV. CDR3 amino acids: CACEPGGNYGYTF. CDR3 DNA sequence: TGTGCCTGCGAACCGGGAGGAAACTATGGCTACACCTTC.

The chain couples TRBV9 to TRBJ1-5, with 8 bases lining up with TRBD1. The CDR3 extends over 13 amino acids. Germline CDR1 reads SGDLS; CDR2 reads YYNGEE. V trimming: 2 bases; J trimming: 6 bases; junction bases outside the gene matches: 1. CDR3 DNA: TGTGCCAGCAGCGTTACAGGGGGTCAGCCCCAGCATTTT. Protein: CASSVTGGQPQHF.

This chain links TRBV19 with TRBJ2-5; weak D call: TRBD2 (6 bases). The germline V and J ends were trimmed by 6 bases and 5 bases, with 16 bases remaining between them. The CDR3 loop spans 14 amino acids. Germline values: CDR1 LNHDA, CDR2 SQIVND (reference sequence). The CDR3 DNA reads TGTGCCAGTAGCTTCGATTCTAGCGTGGAGACCCAGTACTTC. Protein sequence: CASSFDSSVETQYF.

This clone was recorded a few times. The V and J genes are TRBV29-1 and TRBJ1-5; D perhaps matches TRBD1 (6 bases). CDR3 length equals 14 residues. V was shortened by 3 bases and J by 7 bases, with 16 bases between the two germline ends. Germline-derived CDR1 and CDR2 are SQVTM and ANQGSEA. CDR3 coding DNA: TGCAGCGTTGAGGTCCAGGGGAACGGACAGCCCCAGCATTTT. This sequence encodes CSVEVQGNGQPQHF.

This clone was seen a handful of times. V usage is TRBV9 and J usage is TRBJ1-2; D uncertain. Germline V CDR1 and CDR2: SGDLS, YYNGEE. The CDR3 totals 13 residues. Trimming shortened V by 2 bases and J by 3 bases, and 8 bases separated the two germline ends. CDR3 sequence reads: CASSVGEDYGYTF. In DNA form, the CDR3 reads TGTGCCAGCAGCGTTGGGGAGGACTATGGCTACACCTTC.

The V and J genes are TRBV7-9 and TRBJ2-7, with 8 bases fitting TRBD1. The ends lost 5 bases at V and 2 bases at J; junction bases unmatched: 8. The germline V gene encodes CDR1 SEHNR and CDR2 FQNEAQ (reference sequence). There are 15 residues in the CDR3. This CDR3 reads CASSRGGQDPYEQYF. The CDR3, as DNA: TGTGCCAGCAGCCGTGGGGGACAGGATCCCTACGAGCAGTACTTC.

This clone was detected only once. The J gene is TRBJ1-1, the V gene TRBV7-6, with D possibly matching TRBD1 (5 bases). Germline CDR1 SGHVS, CDR2 FNYEAQ. V dropped 5 bases and J dropped 3 bases, with 10 bases sitting between them. This CDR3 comprises 13 residues. The CDR3 loop is CASSGQGYTEAFF. CDR3 bases: TGTGCCAGCAGCGGCCAGGGTTACACTGAAGCTTTCTTT.

The CDR3 nucleotides read TGTGCCAGCAGTCCCTCCGCGGCGGCTGGGGCCAACGTCCTGACTTTC. Its protein is CASSPSAAAGANVLTF. The chain uses TRBV28 and TRBJ2-6; no firm D call. The germline gives CDR1 MDHEN, CDR2 SYDVKM. CDR3 length equals 16 residues. Trimming shortened V by 5 bases and J by 2 bases, and 13 bases separated the two germline ends. Variable domain in full (rest from reference TRBV28 and TRBJ2-6): DVKVTQSSRYLVKRTGEKVFLECVQDMDHENMFWYRQDPGLGLRLIYFSYDVKMKEKGDIPEGYSVSREKKERFSLILESASTNQTSMYLCASSPSAAAGANVLTFGAGSRLTVL.

This clone appeared a few times. This chain connects TRBV12-5 to TRBJ2-1; the D gene is possibly TRBD2 (5 bases). CDR3 size: 13 residues. V lost 0 bases, J lost 9 bases, and 9 bases lay in between. Germline V lookup: CDR1 LGHNT, CDR2 FRNRAP. This CDR3 is CASGLVSAGEQFF. DNA for the CDR3: TGTGCTAGTGGTTTGGTATCGGCGGGTGAGCAGTTCTTC.

There are a few counts of this clone. The chain has TRBV7-8 and TRBJ2-5; unclear D gene. Germline V lookup: CDR1 SGHVS, CDR2 FQNEAQ. The CDR3 has 13 amino acids. V lost 0 bases to trimming and J lost 5 bases, with 7 bases between them. CDR3 DNA: TGTGCCAGCAGCTTAGCTTTGGCCGAGACCCAGTACTTC. Its protein is CASSLALAETQYF. The full variable domain, in which reference TRBV7-8 and TRBJ2-5 provide the parts outside the CDR3, is GAGVSQSPRYKVAKRGQDVALRCDPISGHVSLFWYQQALGQGPEFLTYFQNEAQLDKSGLPSDRFFAERPEGSVSTLKIQRTQQEDSAVYLCASSLALAETQYFGPGTRLLVL.

J is TRBJ2-1 and V is TRBV4-2; D is possibly TRBD1 (5 bases). The CDR3 covers 15 residues. V was trimmed by 1 base and J by 4 bases, leaving 11 bases between them. The germline CDR1 and CDR2 sequences are LGHNA and YNFKEQ. The CDR3 coding sequence is TGTGCCAGCAGCCAAGTGGACGGACAATACAATGAGCAGTTCTTC. It is translated as CASSQVDGQYNEQFF.

This clone was counted a few times. V is TRBV14 and J is TRBJ1-2; no firm D call. The germline gives CDR1 SGHDN, CDR2 FVKESK. This CDR3 spans 14 amino acids. V was trimmed by 1 base and J by 4 bases, leaving 10 bases between them. The CDR3 spells CASSQGEGSYGYTF. CDR3 in DNA: TGTGCCAGCAGCCAAGGGGAGGGAAGCTATGGCTACACCTTC.